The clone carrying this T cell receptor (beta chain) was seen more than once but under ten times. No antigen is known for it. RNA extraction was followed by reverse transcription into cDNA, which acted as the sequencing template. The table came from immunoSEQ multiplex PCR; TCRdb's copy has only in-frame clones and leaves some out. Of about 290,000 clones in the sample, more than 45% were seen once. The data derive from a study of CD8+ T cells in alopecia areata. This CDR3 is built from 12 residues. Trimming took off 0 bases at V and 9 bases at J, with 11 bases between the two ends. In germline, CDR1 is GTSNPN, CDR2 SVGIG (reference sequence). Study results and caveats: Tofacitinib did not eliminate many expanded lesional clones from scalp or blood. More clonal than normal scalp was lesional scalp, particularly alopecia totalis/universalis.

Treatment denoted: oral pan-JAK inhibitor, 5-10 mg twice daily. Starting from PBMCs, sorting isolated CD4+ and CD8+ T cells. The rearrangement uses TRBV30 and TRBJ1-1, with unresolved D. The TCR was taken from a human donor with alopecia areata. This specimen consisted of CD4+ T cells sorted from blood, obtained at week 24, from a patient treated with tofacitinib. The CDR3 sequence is CAWSVQGPKAFF. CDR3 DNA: TGTGCCTGGAGTGTACAAGGGCCCAAAGCTTTCTTT.